The 32 T cell receptor beta chains listed next were all sequenced from one sample in a study of blood T cell repertoires in COVID-19 (dated by TCRdb to 2019 to 2021). Receptor amplification or capture employed the immunoSEQ multiplex PCR assay. TCRdb holds this immuneACCESS table with in-frame rearrangements only. Some clones are missing; in checked studies, unresolved V genes explain under half, and the rest has no known cause. The sample records hundreds of thousands of clones, about 90% of which are singletons. The ten largest make up less than 3.5% of the sample. Sequencing input: peripheral blood. These receptors came from a young woman who had recovered from COVID-19.

This clone was detected once. V and J are TRBV6-2 or TRBV6-3 and TRBJ2-3; TRBD2 might be the D (6 bases). CDR3 length: 16 residues. Germline V gives CDR1 MNHEY, CDR2 SVGEGT. The germline V and J ends were trimmed by 0 bases and 2 bases, with 12 bases remaining between them. In nucleotides, the CDR3 is TGTGCCAGCAGTTACTCTAACGGGGGTCCCACAGATACGCAGTATTTT. Its translation is CASSYSNGGPTDTQYF.

The genes are TRBV6-1 and TRBJ2-1; 8 bases align to TRBD2. The CDR3 runs to 15 residues. CDR1 is MNHNS and CDR2 is SASEGT in the germline V gene. The V and J ends lost 2 bases and 4 bases, in that order; junction bases with no gene match: 4. The CDR3 reads CASSELSGAYNEQFF. The CDR3 DNA sequence: TGTGCCAGCAGTGAACTTAGCGGGGCTTACAATGAGCAGTTCTTC.

This clone was found once. This chain uses TRBV10-3 with TRBJ2-1, with 9 bases identical to TRBD2. CDR3 size: 17 residues. V was clipped by 10 bases and J by 10 bases; unmatched bases: 23. CDR1 and CDR2 (germline): ENHRY, SYGVKD. The CDR3 loop reads CATGGGTRLAEIREQFF. In nucleotides, the CDR3 is TGTGCCACCGGGGGGGGAACGAGACTAGCGGAAATCCGCGAGCAGTTCTTC.

The chain combines TRBV18 with TRBJ2-3; D ambiguous. Germline V gene data show CDR1 as KGHSH and CDR2 as LQKENI. V lost 5 bases and J 0 bases, leaving 3 bases between the germline ends. This CDR3 contains 12 residues. The CDR3 protein is CASSTSTDTQYF. DNA for the CDR3: TGTGCCAGCTCAACTAGCACAGATACGCAGTATTTT. Complete variable domain (other parts from reference TRBV18 and TRBJ2-3): NAGVMQNPRHLVRRRGQEARLRCSPMKGHSHVYWYRQLPEEGLKFMVYLQKENIIDESGMPKERFSAEFPKEGPSILRIQQVVRGDSAAYFCASSTSTDTQYFGPGTRLTVL.

This clone was observed once. The chain carries TRBV18 and TRBJ2-3; 7 bases align to TRBD2. The V gene's germline CDR1 is KGHSH and CDR2 LQKENI. Trimming removed 2 bases from V and 3 bases from J; junction bases left unmatched: 8. CDR3 length: 16 residues. The CDR3 region is CASSPSRAGRTDTQYF. In nucleotides, the CDR3 is TGTGCCAGCTCACCATCGAGAGCGGGACGGACAGATACGCAGTATTTT.

This chain uses TRBV27 with TRBJ2-6; 11 positions match TRBD1. CDR3 length: 20 amino acids. The germline CDR1 and CDR2 sequences are MNHEY and SMNVEV (reference sequence). V shed 0 bases, J shed 0 bases, and the junction held 7 bases outside the gene matches. CDR3 region: CASSLSDRGRISSGANVLTF. DNA for the CDR3: TGTGCCAGCAGTTTATCGGACAGGGGGCGCATCAGCTCTGGGGCCAACGTCCTGACTTTC.

This CDR3 reads CASSQVLSGSLAGNEQFF. The CDR3 DNA reads as TGTGCCAGCAGCCAAGTTCTCTCGGGCTCTTTGGCGGGGAATGAGCAGTTCTTC. V is TRBV3-1 (or the pseudogene TRBV3-2) and J is TRBJ2-1; D is perhaps TRBD2 (6 bases). The CDR3 length is 18 residues. V shed 1 base and J shed 7 bases, with 23 bases lying between them. The V gene's germline CDR1 is LGHDT and CDR2 YNNKEL (reference sequence).

The rearrangement links TRBV6-5 to TRBJ1-1, with 9 positions matching TRBD1. The germline V gene has CDR1 MNHEY and CDR2 SVGAGI. The CDR3 is made up of 14 amino acids. J was trimmed by 1 base and V by 5 bases; bases with no gene match: 2. As DNA, the CDR3 is TGTGCCAGCAGTAAGGGACAGGGGAACACTGAAGCTTTCTTT. As protein: CASSKGQGNTEAFF.

This chain connects TRBV9 to TRBJ1-1; D gene uncertain. The CDR3 has 13 residues. Trimming removed 3 bases at V and 4 bases at J, with 10 bases between. The germline V gene has CDR1 SGDLS and CDR2 YYNGEE. The CDR3 loop reads CASSDRSGTEAFF. In nucleotides, the CDR3 is TGTGCCAGCAGCGACCGCAGCGGCACTGAAGCTTTCTTT.

The V and J genes are TRBV6-2 or TRBV6-3 and TRBJ2-2, with 8 bases identical to TRBD2. V trimming: 4 bases; J trimming: 3 bases; junction bases outside the gene matches: 16. Looked up from germline, CDR1 is MNHEY and CDR2 is SVGEGT. The CDR3 runs to 19 residues. The CDR3 region is CASSFRRLASMPYTGELFF. CDR3 nucleotides: TGTGCCAGCAGTTTCCGCCGACTAGCGAGTATGCCCTACACCGGGGAGCTGTTTTTT.

The V gene is TRBV7-8, the J gene TRBJ2-4; 8 nucleotides line up with TRBD1. The CDR3 has 16 residues. The junction had 16 bases not matched to a gene; V was cut back by 5 bases and J by 10 bases. The germline V gene has CDR1 SGHVS and CDR2 FQNEAQ. CDR3 region: CASSRLEGQEIGIQYF. CDR3 nucleotide sequence: TGTGCCAGCAGCCGACTCGAGGGACAGGAGATTGGGATTCAGTACTTC.

The table lists this clone with a count of one. The sample has other DNA sequences that encode this CDR3 too. This chain joins TRBV24-1 and TRBJ1-1, with D hard to call. This CDR3 region has 13 residues. In germline, CDR1 is KGHDR, CDR2 SFDVKD. V was pared by 6 bases and J by 1 base, with 8 bases between. The DNA for the CDR3 is TGTGCCACCAGTCTGTCCGGGAACACTGAAGCTTTCTTT. Encoded protein: CATSLSGNTEAFF.

This sequence joins TRBV4-1 and TRBJ1-1; D not resolved. The CDR3 extends over 15 amino acids. Trimming took 1 base from V and 0 from J, leaving 9 bases between them. Germline V CDR1 and CDR2: MGHRA, YSYEKL. CDR3 nucleotide sequence: TGCGCCAGCAGCCAAGGGCAAGTTTTGAACACTGAAGCTTTCTTT. This encodes CASSQGQVLNTEAFF.

The chain joins TRBV19 to TRBJ2-4; D is possibly TRBD2 (5 bases). There are 17 residues in the CDR3. Trimming pared 0 bases from V and 2 bases from J, leaving 14 bases between. Germline V CDR1 and CDR2: LNHDA, SQIVND (reference sequence). The CDR3 DNA sequence: TGTGCCAGTAGTATAGACGGGAACCTCCTAACCAAAAACATTCAGTACTTC. Its translation: CASSIDGNLLTKNIQYF.

The rearrangement uses TRBV21-1 and TRBJ2-7; TRBD1 was called by the table and not checked on the DNA. TRBV21-1 is designated a pseudogene. The CDR3 consists of 15 residues. CDR3 residues: CASSSNRGVSYEQYV. In nucleotides, the CDR3 is TGTGCCAGCAGCAGCAACAGGGGTGTCTCCTACGAGCAGTACGTC.

The rearrangement links TRBV7-8 to TRBJ2-1; 8 bases agree with TRBD2. The CDR3 is 16 residues long. Germline lookup yields CDR1 SGHVS and CDR2 FQNEAQ. J was trimmed by 4 bases and V by 7 bases; bases with no gene match: 12. The CDR3 DNA reads TGTGCCAGCACCCTCGGGCGGGTAGCGGGGTACAATGAGCAGTTCTTC. This gives the protein CASTLGRVAGYNEQFF. Using reference TRBV7-8 and TRBJ2-1 for the parts outside the CDR3, the full variable domain is GAGVSQSPRYKVAKRGQDVALRCDPISGHVSLFWYQQALGQGPEFLTYFQNEAQLDKSGLPSDRFFAERPEGSVSTLKIQRTQQEDSAVYLCASTLGRVAGYNEQFFGPGTRLTVL.

This rearrangement joins TRBV11-3 to TRBJ2-1; D not resolved. The length of the CDR3 is 12 residues. Germline-derived CDR1 and CDR2 are SGHNT and YENEEA. V was shortened by 4 bases and J by 9 bases, with 10 bases between the two germline ends. The CDR3 protein is CASSSSRGEQFF. In DNA, the CDR3 is TGTGCCAGCAGCTCCTCGCGAGGTGAGCAGTTCTTC.

The chain carries TRBV6-5 and TRBJ2-3; D possibly corresponds to TRBD2 (5 bases). Between the trimmed V and J ends, which lost 0 bases and 5 bases, there was a span of 9 bases. Germline values: CDR1 MNHEY, CDR2 SVGAGI. This CDR3 comprises 14 residues. The CDR3 protein is CASSYSGKQDTQYF. DNA of the CDR3: TGTGCCAGCAGTTACTCCGGGAAACAAGATACGCAGTATTTT.

V and J are TRBV19 and TRBJ1-6; TRBD1 is a possible D gene (5 bases). CDR1 and CDR2 (germline): LNHDA, SQIVND (reference sequence). V lost 3 bases, J lost 7 bases, and 16 bases lay in between. The CDR3 extends over 16 amino acids. Here the CDR3 DNA reads TGTGCCAGTAGTATTACCCCCGGGGGAAGAAATTCACCCCTCCACTTT. This codes for CASSITPGGRNSPLHF. The whole variable domain, filled in from reference TRBV19 and TRBJ1-6, reads DGGITQSPKYLFRKEGQNVTLSCEQNLNHDAMYWYRQDPGQGLRLIYYSQIVNDFQKGDIAEGYSVSREKKESFPLTVTSAQKNPTAFYLCASSITPGGRNSPLHFGNGTRLTVT.

V and J are TRBV5-6 and TRBJ2-4; D gene unclear. Germline V gene sequence: CDR1 SGHDT, CDR2 YYEEEE. This CDR3 spans 14 amino acids. Between the trimmed V and J ends, which lost 2 bases and 7 bases, there was a span of 13 bases. CDR3 DNA: TGTGCCAGCAGCTTTAAGACCACCGGGAACATTCAGTACTTC. This translates into CASSFKTTGNIQYF. Full variable domain (rest looked up from reference TRBV5-6 and TRBJ2-4): DAGVTQSPTHLIKTRGQQVTLRCSPKSGHDTVSWYQQALGQGPQFIFQYYEEEERQRGNFPDRFSGHQFPNYSSELNVNALLLGDSALYLCASSFKTTGNIQYFGAGTRLSVL.

The chain recombines TRBV19 with TRBJ1-5; D remains ambiguous. The V end was cut by 3 bases, the J end by 4 bases, with 13 bases between. The CDR3 length is 15 residues. Germline V gene lookup returns CDR1 LNHDA and CDR2 SQIVND (reference sequence). The CDR3 is CASSIQGGQNQPQHF. The CDR3 coding sequence is TGTGCCAGTAGTATTCAAGGAGGGCAGAATCAGCCCCAGCATTTT.

The chain uses TRBV19 and TRBJ1-3, with 8 bases that match TRBD1. Germline V gene data show CDR1 as LNHDA and CDR2 as SQIVND (reference sequence). This CDR3 has 15 amino acids. V trimming: 8 bases; J trimming: 7 bases; junction bases outside the gene matches: 13. The CDR3 DNA is TGTGCCAGTCACACCTGGACAGGGTCCGGGAACACCATATATTTT. It is translated as CASHTWTGSGNTIYF.

The rearrangement joins TRBV27 to TRBJ1-2; 7 positions match TRBD1. In germline, CDR1 is MNHEY, CDR2 SMNVEV (reference sequence). J was trimmed by 8 bases and V by 6 bases; bases with no gene match: 15. The CDR3 has 15 residues. The CDR3 spells CASSPSRKGAQGYTF. CDR3 DNA sequence: TGTGCCAGCAGCCCGAGCCGGAAGGGGGCGCAGGGCTACACCTTC.

The chain couples TRBV19 to TRBJ2-2; D possibly corresponds to TRBD2 (6 bases). CDR1 LNHDA and CDR2 SQIVND come from the germline V gene (reference sequence). CDR3 length: 15 residues. Trimming pared 3 bases from V and 2 bases from J, leaving 10 bases between. CDR3 residues: CASSIGGFNTGELFF. The CDR3 nucleotides are TGTGCCAGTAGTATCGGAGGGTTTAACACCGGGGAGCTGTTTTTT.

The chain couples TRBV19 to TRBJ2-1; D is possibly TRBD1 (6 bases). The germline gives CDR1 LNHDA, CDR2 SQIVND (reference sequence). The CDR3 sequence is 14 residues long. The germline V and J ends were trimmed by 4 bases and 3 bases, with 10 bases remaining between them. Written as DNA, the CDR3 is TGTGCCAGTAGTAGTGGGACATACTACAATGAGCAGTTCTTC. Its translation: CASSSGTYYNEQFF.

This chain links TRBV6-5 with TRBJ1-6; possibly TRBD1 for D (5 bases). CDR1 and CDR2 from the germline V gene are MNHEY and SVGAGI. This CDR3 has 13 amino acids. Trimming removed 7 bases from V and 6 bases from J, with 10 bases in between. The CDR3 nucleotides are TGTGCCAGCACGGAGGGGAGTAATTCACCCCTCCACTTT. Protein product: CASTEGSNSPLHF.

The chain employs TRBV25-1 and TRBJ1-2; D not certain. CDR1 is MGHDK, CDR2 SYGVNS, per germline. V was trimmed by 1 base and J by 8 bases, leaving 11 bases between them. The CDR3 length is 13 residues. For the CDR3, the DNA is TGTGCCAGCAGTGAATCTGAGGGAAGCGGCTACACCTTC. Residues: CASSESEGSGYTF.

The table lists this clone with a count of one. V and J are TRBV29-1 and TRBJ2-5, with D maybe TRBD1 (6 bases). Trimming took 7 bases from V and 1 from J, leaving 10 bases between them. Germline-derived CDR1 and CDR2 are SQVTM and ANQGSEA. The CDR3 contains 12 residues. CDR3 in DNA: TGCAGCGCTGGACAGTTCCAAGAGACCCAGTACTTC. Translating it yields CSAGQFQETQYF.

V and J are TRBV7-9 and TRBJ2-3, with D unresolved. Germline CDR1 SEHNR, CDR2 FQNEAQ (reference sequence). This CDR3 contains 15 residues. Trimming cost V 5 bases and J 1 base, with 13 bases left between them. The CDR3 bases are TGTGCCAGCAGCACAACGTCGGCGGGCACAGATACGCAGTATTTT. Its protein is CASSTTSAGTDTQYF.

This rearrangement joins TRBV5-6 to TRBJ1-5; no clear D gene. The V gene's germline CDR1 is SGHDT and CDR2 YYEEEE. The CDR3 has 13 amino acids. The ends were cut back, 3 bases at V and 2 bases at J, with 6 bases in the middle. The CDR3 region has the DNA TGTGCCAGCAGCTGGAGCGGCAATCAGCCCCAGCATTTT. This sequence encodes CASSWSGNQPQHF.

The CDR3 DNA is TGCGCCAGCAGCCGAGAGGACAGAGCTACTTATGGCTACACCTTC. Residues: CASSREDRATYGYTF. The chain couples TRBV4-3 to TRBJ1-2, with a possible D match to TRBD1 (6 bases). Germline V gene sequence: CDR1 LGHNA, CDR2 YSLEER. The V end was cut by 4 bases, the J end by 5 bases, with 17 bases between. This CDR3 has 15 amino acids.

This sequence joins TRBV6-5 and TRBJ2-1, with 9 bases identical to TRBD2. The germline V gene has CDR1 MNHEY and CDR2 SVGAGI. This CDR3 contains 16 residues. The junction had 8 bases not matched to a gene; V was cut back by 3 bases and J by 5 bases. CDR3 in amino acids: CASSYRAGGKHNEQFF. As DNA, the CDR3 is TGTGCCAGCAGTTATCGAGCGGGGGGTAAACACAATGAGCAGTTCTTC.